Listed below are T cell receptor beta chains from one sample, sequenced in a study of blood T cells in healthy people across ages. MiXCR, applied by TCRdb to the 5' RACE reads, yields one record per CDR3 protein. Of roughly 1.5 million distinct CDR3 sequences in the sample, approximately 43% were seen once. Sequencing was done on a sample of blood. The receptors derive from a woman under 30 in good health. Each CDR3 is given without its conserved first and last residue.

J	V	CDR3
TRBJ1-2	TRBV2	ASSAGINYGYT
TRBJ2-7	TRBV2	AGGWDTYEQY
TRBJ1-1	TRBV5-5	ASSFLQGQNTEAF
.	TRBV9	ASSAQPVGSYNEQY
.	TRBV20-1	SASTGGVTQY
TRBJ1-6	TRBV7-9	ASSSPRTGLDSPLH
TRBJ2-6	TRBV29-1	SVGSAGGANVLT
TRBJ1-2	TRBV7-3	ASSTGQAQSAT
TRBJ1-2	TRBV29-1	SVVFRDYYGYT
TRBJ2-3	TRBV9	ASSTRTDQDTQY
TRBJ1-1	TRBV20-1	SARDPGQGNTEAF
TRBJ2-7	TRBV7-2	ASSLVTASSYEQY
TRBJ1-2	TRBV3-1	ASSQDALTGTIYGYT
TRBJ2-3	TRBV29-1	SVHTSTDTQY
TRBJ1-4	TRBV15	ATSRESSGVGEKLF
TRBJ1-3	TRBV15	ATSRDQGPGNTIY
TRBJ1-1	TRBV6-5	ASSYSGQAAGAF
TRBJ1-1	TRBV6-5	ASSYGGNTEAF
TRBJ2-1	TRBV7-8	ASSISGSNYNEQF
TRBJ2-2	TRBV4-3	ASSQDPTAGASNTGELF
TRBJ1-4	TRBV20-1	SARDRRGAGGKLF
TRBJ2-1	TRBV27	ASSFSGPNGEQF
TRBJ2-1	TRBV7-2	ASSSQTGNNEQF
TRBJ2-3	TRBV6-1	AGGFRTSTDTQY
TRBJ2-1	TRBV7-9	ASSLGFRGQF
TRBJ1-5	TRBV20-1	SASGGGGQPQH
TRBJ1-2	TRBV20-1	SARDAPGYGYT
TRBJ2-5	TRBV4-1	ASSPSNVGGWEQY
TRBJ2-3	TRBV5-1	ASSLQSPGRADTQY
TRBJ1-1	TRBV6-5	ASSYSLDTEAF
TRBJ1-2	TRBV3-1	ASSQEPVARSGGYT
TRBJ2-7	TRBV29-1	SAKTGRTLYEQY
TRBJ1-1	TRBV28	ASSWGQTPMNTEAF
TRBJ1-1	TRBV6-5	ASSYSRRGNTEAF
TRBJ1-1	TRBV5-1	ASSLEIGTEAF
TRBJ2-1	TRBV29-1	SVTTGNYNEQF
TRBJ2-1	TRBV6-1	ASIQAYQGF
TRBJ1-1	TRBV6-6	ASSDSSSTEAF
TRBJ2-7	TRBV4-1	ASSQEPAQFAYEQY
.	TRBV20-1	SARSSGRETAYNEQY
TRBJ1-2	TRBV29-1	SGRTGANYGYT
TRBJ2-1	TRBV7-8	ASSLAPQNEQF
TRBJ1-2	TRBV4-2	ASSQDTGQSQNGYT
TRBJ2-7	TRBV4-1	ASSQDWGDYEQY
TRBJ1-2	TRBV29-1	SVESEYYGYT
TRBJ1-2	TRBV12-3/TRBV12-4	ASGGDRGRYGYT
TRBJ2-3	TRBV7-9	ASSRLAGLAADTQY
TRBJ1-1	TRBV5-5	ASFTGATMNTEAF
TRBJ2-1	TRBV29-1	SVVARSYNEQF
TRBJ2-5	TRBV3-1	ASSQPLAGNSYGRGTQY
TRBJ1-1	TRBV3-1	ASRNFGDTTEAF
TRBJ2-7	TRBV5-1	ASSRVKTGFEQY
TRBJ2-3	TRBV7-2	ASGLVALAGGPNTQY
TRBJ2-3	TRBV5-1	ASSPWDRQDTQY